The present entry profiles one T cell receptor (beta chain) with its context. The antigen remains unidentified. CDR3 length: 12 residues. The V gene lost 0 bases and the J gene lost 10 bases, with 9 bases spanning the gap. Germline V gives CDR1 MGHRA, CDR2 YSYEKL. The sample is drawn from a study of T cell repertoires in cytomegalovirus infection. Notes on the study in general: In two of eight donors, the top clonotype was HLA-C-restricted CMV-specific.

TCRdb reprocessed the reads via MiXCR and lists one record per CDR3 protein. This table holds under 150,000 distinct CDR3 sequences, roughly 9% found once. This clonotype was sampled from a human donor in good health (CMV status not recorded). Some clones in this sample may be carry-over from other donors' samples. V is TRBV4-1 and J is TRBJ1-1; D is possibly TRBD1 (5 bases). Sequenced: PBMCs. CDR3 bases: TGCGCCAGCAGCCAAGATGGGGGATTAGCTTTCTTT. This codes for CASSQDGGLAFF.